This T cell receptor beta chain is from a study of T cell responses to AZD1222 COVID-19 vaccine. The V end was cut by 3 bases, the J end by 7 bases, with 10 bases between. The CDR3 runs to 13 residues. TCRdb's table, derived via immunoSEQ multiplex PCR, lists solely in-frame clones and lacks some. Found here are approximately 100,000 clones, 70% to 90% of them singletons; the top ten hold around 4.4%. This TCR came from an adult who received the AZD1222 COVID-19 vaccine. The sequences come from peripheral blood, collected 28 days after the second AZD1222 dose. The rearrangement links TRBV12-3 or TRBV12-4 to TRBJ2-4; D ambiguous. DNA of the CDR3: TGTGCCAGCAGTTTGGGCAGGACCAACATTCAGTACTTC. It translates to CASSLGRTNIQYF.